The sequence of this T cell receptor (beta chain) was determined in a study of T cell changes during pregnancy in multiple sclerosis. Data came from immunoSEQ multiplex PCR; TCRdb stores just in-frame clones and leaves some out. The data hold about 30,000 clones, with 70% to 90% observed a single time. The sample here was CD8+ T cells from peripheral blood mononuclear cells, taken in the second trimester of pregnancy. The TCR originated in a female donor with multiple sclerosis, enrolled in a pregnancy study.

The CDR3 here is CASSLITERGPSYEQYF. The DNA of the CDR3 is TGTGCCAGCAGCTTAATCACGGAGCGGGGCCCTTCCTACGAGCAGTACTTC. The V and J genes are TRBV7-9 and TRBJ2-7; 7 positions match TRBD2. V lost 2 bases to trimming and J lost 1 base; unmatched junction nucleotides: 11. The CDR3 is made up of 17 amino acids. Germline V gene lookup returns CDR1 SEHNR and CDR2 FQNEAQ (reference sequence).